The present entry profiles one T cell receptor (beta chain) with its context. Trimming stripped 3 bases from V and 3 bases from J, with 9 bases between. CDR1 and CDR2 (germline): MGHRA, YSYEKL. The CDR3 has 13 residues. This specimen comes from a study of cytomegalovirus exposure and HLA in healthy donors. Some clones are missing from TCRdb's copy, which holds only in-frame ones; the method was immunoSEQ multiplex PCR. The sample has some 230,000 clones, around 90% seen once. The V gene is TRBV4-1, the J gene TRBJ2-7; D perhaps matches TRBD2 (5 bases). This TCR was sampled from a woman under 30 in good health and CMV-seronegative. Material for sequencing was PBMCs. The chain's CDR3 is CASSQRAIYEQYF. The CDR3 region has the DNA TGCGCCAGCAGCCAGAGGGCTATCTACGAGCAGTACTTC.